This T cell receptor (beta chain) appears in the sequencing data of a study of blood T cell repertoires in COVID-19. At the level of the study: Acute-phase and convalescent COVID-19 samples originated in the United States, Italy and Spain.

The repertoire was sequenced with immunoSEQ multiplex PCR; TCRdb's copy has only in-frame clones and lacks some. The sample lists around 260,000 clones; about nine tenths were seen once. The length of the CDR3 is 15 residues. Trimming left V 4 bases short and J 2 bases short, with 13 bases between. The germline V gene encodes CDR1 SNHLY and CDR2 FYNNEI. Sequencing was carried out using peripheral blood. The V gene is TRBV2, the J gene TRBJ2-3; weak D call: TRBD1 (5 bases). This TCR was sampled from a middle-aged woman who had recovered from COVID-19. The CDR3 DNA is TGTGCCAGCAGTGCCTCTTCACAGGCCACAGATACGCAGTATTTT. This codes for CASSASSQATDTQYF.